The 2 T cell receptor beta chains below come from one sample, sequenced in a study of OX40 agonist ivuxolimab in advanced cancers. Generated by immunoSEQ multiplex PCR, the TCRdb table keeps only in-frame clones and is missing some. The sample holds 65,000 to 80,000 clones, 65% to 85% seen once. The specimen comprised CD4+ or CD8+ T cells sorted from blood, sampled in a trial of the OX40 agonist ivuxolimab. Receptors originate from an adult with an advanced solid tumor such as melanoma, head and neck, liver or kidney cancer.

This clone was found once. This chain links TRBV11-2 with TRBJ2-1, with D possibly called TRBD1 or TRBD2 (5 bases each). The V end was cut by 5 bases, the J end by 4 bases, with 15 bases between. The CDR3 has 15 residues. Germline CDR1 reads SGHAT; CDR2 reads FQNNGV. CDR3 DNA sequence: TGTGCCAGCAGCCCTTGGTCAGAGGGGTACAATGAGCAGTTCTTC. This translates into CASSPWSEGYNEQFF.

This clone came up a few times. The chain employs TRBV11-2 and TRBJ1-2, with D possibly being TRBD1 (6 bases). The CDR3 is 13 amino acids. Looked up from germline, CDR1 is SGHAT and CDR2 is FQNNGV. V was clipped by 4 bases and J by 7 bases, with 13 bases between them. The CDR3 reads CASSYLGGSGYTF. DNA for the CDR3: TGTGCCAGCAGCTACCTAGGGGGGAGTGGCTACACCTTC.